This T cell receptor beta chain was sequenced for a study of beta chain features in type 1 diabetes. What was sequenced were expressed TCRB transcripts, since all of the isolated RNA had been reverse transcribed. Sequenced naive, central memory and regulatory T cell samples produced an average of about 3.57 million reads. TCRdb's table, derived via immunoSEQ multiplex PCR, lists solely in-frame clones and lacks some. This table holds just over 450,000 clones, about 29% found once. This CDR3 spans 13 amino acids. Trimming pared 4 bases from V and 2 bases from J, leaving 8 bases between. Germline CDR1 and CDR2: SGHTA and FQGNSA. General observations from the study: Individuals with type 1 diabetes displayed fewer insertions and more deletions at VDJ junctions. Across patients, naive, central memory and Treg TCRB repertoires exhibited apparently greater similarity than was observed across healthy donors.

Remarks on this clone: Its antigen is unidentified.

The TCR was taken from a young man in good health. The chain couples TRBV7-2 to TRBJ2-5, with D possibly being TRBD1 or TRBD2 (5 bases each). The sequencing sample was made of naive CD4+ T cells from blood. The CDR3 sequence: CASSWGWQETQYF. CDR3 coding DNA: TGTGCCAGCAGCTGGGGGTGGCAAGAGACCCAGTACTTC.